These 30 T cell receptor beta chains came from one sample sequenced in a study of T cells in Graves' hyperthyroidism and ophthalmopathy. The CDR3 regions of TCR beta were amplified from RNA transcripts. A set of HTBI primers served as the primers for a first-round RT-PCR of the TCR CDR3. Each CDR3 protein gets one entry after TCRdb re-called the multiplex PCR reads with MiXCR. The top ten clones hold approximately 10% of a sample with 750,000 to 950,000 distinct CDR3 sequences, 38% of them seen once. The sequenced material came from blood. The receptors were gathered from a young man with Graves' hyperthyroidism.

CDR3 sequence: CASSEDGVRSYEQYF. The CDR3 nucleotides are TGTGCCAGCAGTGAGGACGGGGTAAGGTCCTACGAGCAGTACTTC. The chain uses TRBV7-9 and TRBJ2-7, with D possibly TRBD2 on 5 matching bases. The CDR3 sequence is 15 residues long. V dropped 6 bases and J dropped 1 base, with 16 bases sitting between them. Germline loops: CDR1 SEHNR, CDR2 FQNEAQ (reference sequence).

This clonotype was observed a few times. The chain joins TRBV10-2 to TRBJ1-1; D gene unclear. Germline V lookup: CDR1 WSHSY, CDR2 SAAADI. V was clipped by 7 bases and J by 0 bases, with 15 bases between them. The CDR3 totals 15 residues. The CDR3 nucleotides are TGCGCCAGCAAAAAATCAAGGACGCTGAACACTGAAGCTTTCTTT. Residues: CASKKSRTLNTEAFF.

In the case of this clonotype: A much larger clone differs from this one at a single base, so this may be a read error. In this CDR3 the conserved last residue, phenylalanine or tryptophan, is missing, so a read error is likely. The chain employs TRBV7-2 and TRBJ2-7, with D hard to call. V lost 2 bases and J lost 3, with 8 bases in between. The CDR3 contains 13 residues. Germline CDR1 is SGHTA and CDR2 is FQGNSA. CDR3: CASSLLESYEQYL. Here the CDR3 DNA reads TGTGCCAGCAGCTTATTAGAGAGCTACGAGCAGTACCTC.

This clonotype was observed a single time. The genes are TRBV9 and TRBJ1-2; D perhaps matches TRBD1 (5 bases). V lost 0 bases and J lost 7, with 10 bases in between. CDR1 is SGDLS, CDR2 YYNGEE, per germline. This CDR3 contains 13 residues. The CDR3 coding sequence is TGTGCCAGCAGCGTAGAGGGGCGGGGTGGCTACACCTTC. Translated, it gives CASSVEGRGGYTF.

The V and J genes are TRBV28 and TRBJ2-6; D may be TRBD2 (5 bases). This CDR3 has 15 amino acids. With 3 bases removed from V and 3 bases from J, the gap between germline ends came to 9 bases. CDR1 MDHEN and CDR2 SYDVKM come from the germline V gene. The CDR3 loop reads CASSFEGLGANVLTF. Here the CDR3 DNA reads TGTGCCAGCAGTTTTGAGGGCCTTGGGGCCAACGTCCTGACTTTC.

At least ten counts were recorded for this clonotype. The rearrangement links TRBV9 to TRBJ1-2; tentative D call: TRBD1 (5 bases). The V end was cut by 0 bases, the J end by 4 bases, with 10 bases between. The V gene's germline CDR1 is SGDLS and CDR2 YYNGEE. The CDR3 loop spans 14 amino acids. CDR3 sequence reads: CASSVALDSYGYTF. For the CDR3, the DNA is TGTGCCAGCAGCGTAGCTTTAGACAGCTATGGCTACACCTTC.

The chain couples TRBV5-1 to TRBJ1-4, with D possibly matching TRBD1 (5 bases). Trimming removed 0 bases at V and 7 bases at J, with 7 bases between. The germline V gene encodes CDR1 SGHRS and CDR2 YFSETQ. The length of the CDR3 is 13 residues. CDR3 DNA: TGCGCCAGCAGCTTGGGCAGGGTTGAAAAACTGTTTTTT. Its protein is CASSLGRVEKLFF.

This clonotype was recorded a few times. A junction boundary mismatches the germline segment, possibly from a read error. The chain carries TRBV7-2 and TRBJ2-7; TRBD1 aligns across 7 bases. Per germline, CDR1 SGHTA and CDR2 FQGNSA. CDR3 length equals 15 residues. Here the CDR3 reads CASSQRTGTSYEQYF. Here the CDR3 DNA reads TGCGCCAGCAGCCAAAGGACAGGCACCTCCTACGAGCAGTACTTC.

The chain joins TRBV24-1 to TRBJ1-5; tentative D call: TRBD1 (6 bases). Germline CDR1 reads KGHDR; CDR2 reads SFDVKD. The CDR3 has 13 amino acids. Trimming removed 5 bases from V and 7 bases from J, with 11 bases in between. The CDR3 sequence: CATSVGAWQPQHF. The CDR3 DNA is TGTGCCACCAGTGTGGGGGCTTGGCAGCCCCAGCATTTT.

This chain's CDR3 is CASTRGRVSGANVLTF. CDR3 DNA: TGTGCCAGCACCCGGGGCAGGGTCTCTGGGGCCAACGTCCTGACTTTC. The chain uses TRBV2 and TRBJ2-6; D may match TRBD1 or TRBD2 (5 bases each). CDR3 length: 16 residues. V lost 7 bases to trimming and J lost 0 bases, with 13 bases between them. Germline assignment: CDR1 SNHLY and CDR2 FYNNEI. Together with reference TRBV2 and TRBJ2-6, the CDR3 gives the full variable domain: EPEVTQTPSHQVTQMGQEVILRCVPISNHLYFYWYRQILGQKVEFLVSFYNNEISEKSEIFDDQFSVERPDGSNFTLKIRSTKLEDSAMYFCASTRGRVSGANVLTFGAGSRLTVL.

This clonotype was seen at least ten times. This chain connects TRBV10-3 to TRBJ1-3; 11 nucleotides align to TRBD1. V was clipped by 6 bases and J by 8 bases; unmatched bases: 6. In germline, CDR1 is ENHRY, CDR2 SYGVKD. This CDR3 has 14 amino acids. This CDR3 is CAIRRDRGRDTIYF. CDR3 bases: TGTGCCATCAGACGGGACAGGGGGAGAGACACCATATATTTT.

This clonotype was seen at least ten times. The V call is TRBV2, the J call TRBJ2-2; TRBD2 matches at 10 bases. CDR1 is SNHLY, CDR2 FYNNEI, per germline. The CDR3 spans 15 residues. V shed 6 bases and J 4 bases; nucleotides not matched to a gene: 5. The CDR3 DNA reads TGTGCCAGCAGAGGGAGGACTAGCGGCACCGGGGAGCTGTTTTTT. Translation: CASRGRTSGTGELFF. The variable domain in full, completed from reference TRBV2 and TRBJ2-2, reads EPEVTQTPSHQVTQMGQEVILRCVPISNHLYFYWYRQILGQKVEFLVSFYNNEISEKSEIFDDQFSVERPDGSNFTLKIRSTKLEDSAMYFCASRGRTSGTGELFFGEGSRLTVL.

The V and J genes are TRBV9 and TRBJ2-5; D is unresolved. Trimming removed 3 bases from V and 4 bases from J, with 10 bases in between. This CDR3 is built from 13 residues. Germline V gene lookup returns CDR1 SGDLS and CDR2 YYNGEE. For the CDR3, the DNA is TGTGCCAGCAGCGCCCCCCCAAGAGAGACCCAGTACTTC. This sequence encodes CASSAPPRETQYF.

This chain uses TRBV11-1 with TRBJ2-1; D call uncertain. CDR3 length: 14 amino acids. The ends were cut back, 3 bases at V and 5 bases at J, with 11 bases in the middle. Germline CDR1 and CDR2: SGHAT and FQDESV (reference sequence). The CDR3 bases are TGTGCCAGCAGCTTTTGGCGGAGCGACAATGAGCAGTTCTTC. Translation gives CASSFWRSDNEQFF.

This clonotype was found a few times. This chain joins TRBV7-2 and TRBJ1-5, with D perhaps TRBD1 (6 bases). The CDR3 runs to 16 residues. Germline assignment: CDR1 SGHTA and CDR2 FQGNSA. Trimming pared 5 bases from V and 3 bases from J, leaving 17 bases between. The CDR3 DNA sequence: TGTGCCAGCAGCCAGCCTTTGGGGGGGCACAATCAGCCCCAGCATTTT. This codes for CASSQPLGGHNQPQHF.

This chain joins TRBV9 and TRBJ2-7; possible D gene TRBD1, 6 bases. The CDR3 loop spans 15 amino acids. Germline V gene lookup returns CDR1 SGDLS and CDR2 YYNGEE. V was shortened by 4 bases and J by 0 bases, with 14 bases between the two germline ends. CDR3 sequence (DNA): TGTGCCAGCAGCCAAGGGACACACAGCTCCTACGAGCAGTACTTC. Protein sequence: CASSQGTHSSYEQYF.

The chain has TRBV13 and TRBJ1-2; perhaps TRBD1 as D (5 bases). CDR3 size: 14 residues. Germline CDR1 and CDR2: PRHDT and FYEKMQ (reference sequence). Trimming cost V 5 bases and J 1 base, with 11 bases left between them. The CDR3 loop is CASSVAGRNYGYTF. CDR3 DNA: TGTGCCAGCAGCGTAGCGGGACGTAACTATGGCTACACCTTC.

This clonotype was detected ten times or more. The genes are TRBV6-5 and TRBJ1-2; tentative D call: TRBD1 (5 bases). Trimming stripped 2 bases from V and 6 bases from J, with 10 bases between. The CDR3 totals 13 residues. Germline CDR1 is MNHEY and CDR2 is SVGAGI. CDR3 in amino acids: CASSYEGTNGYTF. CDR3 DNA: TGTGCCAGCAGTTACGAGGGGACTAATGGCTACACCTTC.

This clonotype was detected a few times. The gene calls are TRBV2 and TRBJ2-7; TRBD2 aligns across 8 bases. The CDR3 runs 14 residues. Germline V gene data show CDR1 as SNHLY and CDR2 as FYNNEI. V was clipped by 8 bases and J by 4 bases; unmatched bases: 10. The CDR3 region is CASRRGGTTYEQYF. CDR3 coding DNA: TGTGCCAGCCGCCGCGGGGGGACTACTTACGAGCAGTACTTC.

This clonotype occurred many times. CDR3 loop: CAISSVRNTEAFF. The CDR3 DNA reads TGTGCCATCAGTTCGGTCCGGAACACTGAAGCTTTCTTT. This chain joins TRBV10-3 and TRBJ1-1; D gene ambiguous. Germline loops: CDR1 ENHRY, CDR2 SYGVKD. V was shortened by 5 bases and J by 1 base, with 8 bases between the two germline ends. The CDR3 is 13 amino acids.

This clonotype was seen at least ten times. CDR3 region: CASSLIPGEQYF. CDR3 nucleotides: TGTGCCAGCAGCCTTATCCCGGGTGAGCAGTACTTC. The gene calls are TRBV12-3 or TRBV12-4 and TRBJ2-7; D is uncertain. The CDR3 has 12 amino acids. Trimming pared 6 bases from V and 7 bases from J, leaving 13 bases between.

The chain couples TRBV5-6 to TRBJ2-7, with D perhaps matching TRBD1 (5 bases). The germline gives CDR1 SGHDT, CDR2 YYEEEE. The CDR3 runs 14 residues. Trimming took 2 bases from V and 4 from J, leaving 13 bases between them. CDR3 sequence: CASSLGVARYEQYF. CDR3 nucleotides: TGTGCCAGCAGCTTAGGGGTAGCTCGGTACGAGCAGTACTTC.

This chain connects TRBV7-2 to TRBJ2-5; TRBD1 is a possible D gene (6 bases). This CDR3 is 15 amino acids long. V lost 10 bases and J lost 2, with 20 bases in between. The germline gives CDR1 SGHTA, CDR2 FQGNSA. The CDR3 loop reads CATSQYGGGQETQYF. Here the CDR3 DNA reads TGTGCCACCTCGCAATATGGGGGCGGGCAAGAGACCCAGTACTTC.

This clonotype was counted at least ten times. The chain recombines TRBV7-9 with TRBJ2-6; possibly TRBD1 or TRBD2 for D (5 bases each). Per the germline V gene, CDR1 is SEHNR and CDR2 is FQNEAQ (reference sequence). This CDR3 region has 15 residues. The V gene lost 5 bases and the J gene lost 2 bases, with 10 bases spanning the gap. The CDR3 region is CASSPQGAGANVLTF. The CDR3, as DNA: TGTGCCAGCAGCCCCCAGGGAGCTGGGGCCAACGTCCTGACTTTC.

This clonotype was seen many times. This sequence joins TRBV29-1 and TRBJ2-5; D is unclear. Per germline, CDR1 SQVTM and CDR2 ANQGSEA. Trimming removed 3 bases at V and 6 bases at J, with 11 bases between. The CDR3 extends over 12 amino acids. As DNA, the CDR3 is TGCAGCGTTGACCCCCAGGCCAAGACCCAGTACTTC. This gives the protein CSVDPQAKTQYF.

In its sample, this clonotype was seen a few times. The chain employs TRBV10-3 and TRBJ2-5; TRBD2 aligns across 8 bases. The germline V gene encodes CDR1 ENHRY and CDR2 SYGVKD. The CDR3 totals 15 residues. Trimming took 10 bases from V and 1 from J; bases not matched to a gene: 11. CDR3 bases: TGTGCCAGCAGGGCCTCGGGAGGGCGCCAAGAGACCCAGTACTTC. It specifies CASRASGGRQETQYF.

With respect to this clonotype: A much larger clone sits a single nucleotide away, making a read error possible. The final CDR3 position lacks the conserved phenylalanine or tryptophan, pointing to a likely read error. V gene TRBV10-3 combines with J gene TRBJ2-7, with 10 bases identical to TRBD1. After removal of 3 bases from V and 3 bases from J, the junction contained 8 bases not matched to a gene. CDR3 size: 16 residues. Germline V gene sequence: CDR1 ENHRY, CDR2 SYGVKD. CDR3 amino acids: CAISDPPGTGDYEQYI. The CDR3 DNA follows: TGTGCCATCAGTGACCCCCCCGGGACAGGGGACTACGAGCAGTACATC.

In regard to this clonotype: A read error may account for a junction end that differs from germline. V gene TRBV7-4 combines with J gene TRBJ1-1; 10 bases map to TRBD1. CDR1 and CDR2 from the germline V gene are SGHVT and SQSDAQ. The CDR3 runs 16 residues. CDR3 loop: CASSQVLTGGYTEAFF. CDR3 bases: TGCGCCAGCAGCCAAGTACTGACAGGGGGCTACACTGAAGCTTTCTTT.

In this sample, this clonotype turned up many times. The rearrangement links TRBV7-9 to TRBJ2-7, with D perhaps matching TRBD2 (5 bases). In germline, CDR1 is SEHNR, CDR2 FQNEAQ (reference sequence). The CDR3 length is 13 residues. Deletions cut 6 bases from V and 6 bases from J, with 15 bases between. Here the CDR3 reads CASSQEVGFEQYF. In DNA, the CDR3 is TGTGCCAGCAGTCAGGAGGTCGGTTTCGAGCAGTACTTC.

Concerning this clonotype itself: A much larger clone is a single base away; this may be a read error. The rearrangement uses TRBV9 and TRBJ1-1; D is unresolved. CDR1 and CDR2 from the germline V gene are SGDLS and YYNGEE. The CDR3 has 13 residues. V lost 6 bases and J 7 bases, leaving 16 bases between the germline ends. CDR3 coding DNA: TGTGCCAGCAACGTGGCGGGGAAGTATGAAGCTTTCTTT. Amino acid sequence: CASNVAGKYEAFF.